This T cell receptor (beta chain) was retrieved from a study of blood T cell repertoires in COVID-19. Original analysis: Cell counts per sample came from amplifying reference gene primers. Sequencing was performed with immunoSEQ multiplex PCR; in TCRdb, only in-frame clones are kept and a portion is missing. D and trimming were read from the DNA, whereas the V and J calls and clone size are those reported in that table. This table holds over 100,000 clones, about 80% found once. CDR1 is SQVTM and CDR2 is ANQGSEA in the germline V gene. The CDR3 has 16 residues. The germline V and J ends were trimmed by 2 bases and 0 bases, with 14 bases remaining between them.

The rearrangement links TRBV29-1 to TRBJ2-1; TRBD2 might be the D (6 bases). Sequenced material: peripheral blood. This TCR was recovered from a man between 60 and 75 years old with acute or convalescent COVID-19. CDR3 DNA: TGCAGCGTTGAAAAGGGCGGGGCGAGCTCCTACAATGAGCAGTTCTTC. It codes for CSVEKGGASSYNEQFF.